Described below is a single T cell receptor (beta chain) sequence and its context. The antigen this receptor binds is unknown. Per-base qualities were not stored, and no clone one base away is much larger. Sequences DFQATT (CDR1) and SNEGSKA (CDR2) are obtained from the germline V gene (reference sequence). The CDR3 measures 15 amino acids from cysteine to phenylalanine. Only the CDR3 part of the read is kept: 45 bases, read in frame from the first base. V is pruned by 3 bases and J by 2 bases, leaving 7 bases of the junction without a gene match. These data are taken from a study of T cells in Graves' hyperthyroidism and ophthalmopathy (dated by TCRdb to the late 2010s). Regarding the complete study: Peripheral blood was sampled at the time of initial diagnosis, prior to any treatment. A discovery cohort of roughly 96 patients, about 40 with Graves' ophthalmopathy and 57 with stable Graves' hyperthyroidism, was used to find distinguishing TCR V-J signatures. Whether ophthalmopathy could be predicted prospectively was tested in an independent validation cohort made up of under 20 hyperthyroidism patients plus 17 patients who later progressed to ophthalmopathy. The approximately 100 discovery patients were randomly divided into training and test sets at a 7:3 ratio. The study also compared thyroid tissue and blood T-cell repertoires from about six Graves' hyperthyroidism patients. After blood sampling, hyperthyroidism patients were treated with methimazole at a starting dose of 30 mg daily, and ophthalmopathy patients were treated with high-dose intravenous methylprednisolone. The paper reports TCR Vbeta CDR3 sequencing of approximately 140 peripheral blood samples: 43 ophthalmopathy, fewer than 80 hyperthyroidism and around 17 progressor patients. Here is what the overall study found, with its caveats: In validation, the model predicted progression to ophthalmopathy a median of around 6.5 months before onset, with over 55% sensitivity and about 75% specificity. Blood samples also contained most of the expanded thyroid clonotypes (frequency above 0.001), which suggests that blood repertoires may reflect thyroid immune responses. Ophthalmopathy was separated from stable hyperthyroidism by a 13 V-J signature model, with about 86% sensitivity and approximately 81% specificity obtained in cross-validation and 80%/75% obtained in testing. No statistical method was used to set the sample size in advance, and investigators knew the group allocation.

Hyperthyroidism patients were aged 18 to 65 years and newly diagnosed, with disease duration of less than 2 months. Patients with uncontrolled infections, other autoimmune diseases, pregnancy or lactation were excluded. Clinical symptoms, serum thyroxine and TRAb, thyroid ultrasound, and orbital computed tomography formed the basis for the diagnoses. Blood from progressor patients was drawn when they were first diagnosed with hyperthyroidism, before any ophthalmopathy symptoms appeared. PBMCs were separated from roughly 10 ml of fresh peripheral blood using Ficoll-Paque density gradient centrifugation. Progressor patients were defined as those initially diagnosed with Graves' hyperthyroidism in whom ophthalmopathy developed during follow-up. Total RNA was extracted with Trizol reagent, and quality was checked on an Agilent 2100 Bioanalyzer. Amplification of TCR beta CDR3 regions was carried out from RNA transcripts. A first-round RT-PCR of the TCR CDR3 used the HTBI primer set with the Qiagen OneStep RT-PCR kit. Libraries were constructed in a second round of multiplex PCR, after which size selection and purification were performed. Libraries were sequenced paired-end with 100 bp reads on an Illumina HiSeq2000. The authors processed their data as follows. SOAPnuke was used to process the raw data, removing reads that contained adapters or uncalled bases, had a mean Phred below 15, or lacked an exact match to the constant primer or identifier. COPE v1.2.5 was used to merge high-quality paired reads, and clonotypes were defined as unique nucleotide sequences. Clonotypes were aligned to IMGT TRBV, TRBD and TRBJ reference segments using MiTCR v1.1. The analysis included only V-J combinations with a frequency above 0.0001, which together covered 99% to 99.2% of the repertoires. The TCS score was defined as F50 (clonal expansion) divided by E x V (chaos), with BLOSUM62-based TCRdist calculated between CDR3 peptides within each V-J. Welch's t-statistics and random forest reduced roughly 500 V-J features to 13, which were used in a naive Bayes classifier (R e1071). TCRdb reprocessed the public reads (quality trimming at Q25 with fastp, clone calling with MiXCR) and kept in-frame beta chains. Rows with one shared CDR3 protein collapse into an entry with the most common genes and DNA. Clone size and V and J calls follow TCRdb, not the original study. The sample has more than 550,000 distinct CDR3 sequences on record, approximately 19% of them singletons. Together, the top ten hold around 17% of the sample.

Sequences were obtained from blood. The V gene is TRBV20-1 and the J gene is TRBJ2-3, with 8 bases in between that match TRBD1. This TCR was sampled from a woman aged 50 to 60 with Graves' hyperthyroidism that later progressed to Graves' ophthalmopathy. The CDR3 here reads CSARTGTGITDTQYF. Read as DNA, the sequence is TGCAGTGCTAGGACAGGGACAGGTATCACAGATACGCAGTATTTT.